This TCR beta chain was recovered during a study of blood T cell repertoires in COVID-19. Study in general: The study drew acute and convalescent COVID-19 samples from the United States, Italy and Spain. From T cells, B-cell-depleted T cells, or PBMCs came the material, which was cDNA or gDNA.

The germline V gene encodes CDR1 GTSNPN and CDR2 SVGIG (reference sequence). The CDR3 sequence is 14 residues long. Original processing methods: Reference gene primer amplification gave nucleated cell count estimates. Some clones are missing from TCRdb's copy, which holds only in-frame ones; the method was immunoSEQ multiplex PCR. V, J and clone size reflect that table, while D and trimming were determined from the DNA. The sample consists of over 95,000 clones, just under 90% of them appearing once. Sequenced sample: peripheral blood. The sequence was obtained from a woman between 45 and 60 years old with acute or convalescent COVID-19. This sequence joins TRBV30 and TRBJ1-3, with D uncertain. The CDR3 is CSIREGSSGNTIYF. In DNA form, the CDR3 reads TGTTCTATCCGTGAGGGTTCCTCTGGAAACACCATATATTTT. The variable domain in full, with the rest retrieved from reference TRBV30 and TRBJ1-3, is SQTIHQWPATLVQPVGSPLSLECTVEGTSNPNLYWYRQAAGRGLQLLFYSVGIGQISSEVPQNLSASRPQDRQFILSSKKLLLSDSGFYLCSIREGSSGNTIYFGEGSWLTVV.